The present entry profiles one T cell receptor (beta chain) with its context. The data belong to a study of T-cell reconstitution after alpha-beta-depleted transplantation in children. The CDR3 consists of 14 residues. The germline V gene encodes CDR1 MNHNS and CDR2 SASEGT. The trim removed 5 bases at V and 3 bases at J, leaving 2 bases unmatched. A TCRbeta library incorporating unique molecular identifiers was prepared. Each CDR3 protein gets one entry after TCRdb re-called the PCR reads with MiXCR. The sample holds 350,000 to 450,000 distinct CDR3 sequences, around 21% seen once. The sample in question was PBMCs from the stem cell graft donor, obtained from the stem cell graft. The chain combines TRBV6-1 with TRBJ2-7, with 12 bases fitting TRBD2. This receptor was taken from a human donor who donated a stem cell graft to a child with acute myeloid leukemia. The DNA for the CDR3 is TGTGCCAGCAGTAAACTAGCGGGAGGCTACGAGCAGTACTTC. Translating it yields CASSKLAGGYEQYF.